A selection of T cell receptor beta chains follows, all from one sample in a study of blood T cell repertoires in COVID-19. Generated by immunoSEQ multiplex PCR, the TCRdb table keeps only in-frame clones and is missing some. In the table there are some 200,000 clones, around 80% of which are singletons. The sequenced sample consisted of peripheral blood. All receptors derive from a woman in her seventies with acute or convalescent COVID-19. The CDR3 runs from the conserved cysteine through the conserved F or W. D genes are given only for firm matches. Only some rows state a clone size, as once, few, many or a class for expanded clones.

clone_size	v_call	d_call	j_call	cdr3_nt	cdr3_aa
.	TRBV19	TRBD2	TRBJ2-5	TGTGCCAGTAGTATAGTTAAGCGGGGACAAGAGACCCAGTACTTC	CASSIVKRGQETQYF
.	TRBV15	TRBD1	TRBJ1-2	TGTGCCACCAGCAGAGAGGCCCTCGGACAGGGGGGCTATGGCTACACCTTC	CATSREALGQGGYGYTF
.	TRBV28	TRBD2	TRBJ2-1	TGTGCCAGCAGTGTCACTAGCGGGAGTAACCATGAGCAGTTCTTC	CASSVTSGSNHEQFF
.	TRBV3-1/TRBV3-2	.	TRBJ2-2	TGTGCCAGCAGCCAAGGCCGGGGCACCGGGGAGCTGTTTTTT	CASSQGRGTGELFF
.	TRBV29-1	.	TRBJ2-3	TGCAGCGTTGAAGATCTCCGGGGCACAGATACGCAGTATTTT	CSVEDLRGTDTQYF
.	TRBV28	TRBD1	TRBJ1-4	TGTGCCAGCACCTTACAGGGGGCTGGTGAAAAACTGTTTTTT	CASTLQGAGEKLFF
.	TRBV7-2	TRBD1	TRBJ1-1	TGTGCCAGCAGCTTGGGACAGTTCATGAACACTGAAGCTTTCTTT	CASSLGQFMNTEAFF
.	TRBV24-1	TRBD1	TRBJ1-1	TGTGCCACCAGTGATGGACAGGGAGGGAAAACTGAAGCTTTCTTT	CATSDGQGGKTEAFF
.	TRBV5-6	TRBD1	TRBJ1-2	TGTGCCAGCAGCCCAGACAGGGGCCAAGTTGGCTACACCTTC	CASSPDRGQVGYTF
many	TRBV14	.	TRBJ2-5	TGTGCCAGCAGCCAAGATCAGTCAAGGGGCCGGGAGACCCAGTACTTC	CASSQDQSRGRETQYF
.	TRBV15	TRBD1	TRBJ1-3	TGTGCCACCAGCGGATTCCGGGACAGGGGGGGAAACACCATATATTTT	CATSGFRDRGGNTIYF
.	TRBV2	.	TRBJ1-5	TGTGCCAGCACTCGACAGGCCCCCGGGCCCCAGCATTTT	CASTRQAPGPQHF
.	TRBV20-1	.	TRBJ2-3	TGCAGTGCTAGTGTGGCGGGCTCTAGCACAGATACGCAGTATTTT	CSASVAGSSTDTQYF
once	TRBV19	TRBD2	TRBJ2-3	TGTGCCAGTAGTAAGGGATGGAGCGGGAGATTAACAGATACGCAGTATTTT	CASSKGWSGRLTDTQYF
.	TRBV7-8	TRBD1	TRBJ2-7	TGTGCCAGCAGCTTAAGATGGACAGGGGATTACGAGCAGTACTTC	CASSLRWTGDYEQYF
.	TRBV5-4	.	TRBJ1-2	TGTGCCAGCAGCACCCAGGGTCCCTATGGCTACACCTTC	CASSTQGPYGYTF
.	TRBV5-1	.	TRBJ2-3	TGCGCCAGCAGCTCCGTCAGCGGGACACCTAGCACAGATACGCAGTATTTT	CASSSVSGTPSTDTQYF
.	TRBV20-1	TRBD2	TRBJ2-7	TGCAGTGCTAGTACTAGCGGGAGTCGTGTGCAGTACTTC	CSASTSGSRVQYF
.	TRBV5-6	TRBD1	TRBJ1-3	TGTGCCAGCAGCTTGGACAGGGGTAGCACCATATATTTT	CASSLDRGSTIYF
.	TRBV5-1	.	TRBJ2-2	TGCGCCAGCAGGGGACTTTCCACCGGGGAGCTGTTTTTT	CASRGLSTGELFF
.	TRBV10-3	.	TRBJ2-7	TGTGCCATCAGTGAGTCTCCCGGGGATTGGTACGAGCAGTACTTC	CAISESPGDWYEQYF
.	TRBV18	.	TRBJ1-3	TGTGCCAGCTCACCCAGACAGGTCGGGCGAAACTCTGGAAACACCATATATTTT	CASSPRQVGRNSGNTIYF
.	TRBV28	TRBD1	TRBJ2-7	TGTGCCAGCAGTCCCGGACAGGGTCCCTACGAGCAGTACTTC	CASSPGQGPYEQYF
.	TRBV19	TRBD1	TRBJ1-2	TGTGCCAGTAGTATGGGACAGGACTCTAACTATGGCTACACCTTC	CASSMGQDSNYGYTF
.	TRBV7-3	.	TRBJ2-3	TGTGCCAGCAGCCCCTCTAGCACAGATACGCAGTATTTT	CASSPSSTDTQYF
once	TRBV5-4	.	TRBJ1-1	TGTGCCAGCAGCCAACTTCAAAACCCGAACACTGAAGCTTTCTTT	CASSQLQNPNTEAFF
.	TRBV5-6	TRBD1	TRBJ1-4	TGTGCCAGCAGCCTCGCGGCCGGGACAGGGCTTAATGAAAAACTGTTTTTT	CASSLAAGTGLNEKLFF
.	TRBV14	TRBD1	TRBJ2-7	TGTGCCAGCAGCCAATTCTTACAGGGGTTGGGAGAGCAGTACTTC	CASSQFLQGLGEQYF
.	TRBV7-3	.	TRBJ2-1	TGTGCCAGCAGCCCACAGGGCGCCTACAATGAGCAGTTCTTC	CASSPQGAYNEQFF
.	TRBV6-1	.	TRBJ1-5	TGTGCCAGCAGTGAACGGTTCCTTCAGCCCCAGCATTTT	CASSERFLQPQHF
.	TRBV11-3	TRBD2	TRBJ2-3	TGTGCCAGCAGCTCCAGGCCGGGACTAGGGACAGATACGCAGTATTTT	CASSSRPGLGTDTQYF
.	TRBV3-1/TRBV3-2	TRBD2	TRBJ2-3	TGTGCCAGCAGCCAAGGGCTAGCGGGAGTGAGTTCAGATACGCAGTATTTT	CASSQGLAGVSSDTQYF
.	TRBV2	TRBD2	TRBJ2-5	TGTGCCAGCAGCGCGGGACTAGCGGTAGAGACCCAGTACTTC	CASSAGLAVETQYF
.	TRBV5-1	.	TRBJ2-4	TGCGCCAGCAGCCCTACCCCTGGTGCGGACATTCAGTACTTC	CASSPTPGADIQYF
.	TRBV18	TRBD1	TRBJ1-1	TGTGCCAGCTCTCTTTGGACAGGGGGCGCGAACACTGAAGCTTTCTTT	CASSLWTGGANTEAFF
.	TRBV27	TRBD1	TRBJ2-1	TGTGCCAGCAGTCCGCAGGGGGCGCGGGATGAGCAGTTCTTC	CASSPQGARDEQFF
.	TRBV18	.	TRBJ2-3	TGTGCCAGCTCAACAGGGTGGGCAGATACGCAGTATTTT	CASSTGWADTQYF
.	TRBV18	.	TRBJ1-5	TGTGCCAGCTCACCCGCAGGGGTCGTCAATCAGCCCCAGCATTTT	CASSPAGVVNQPQHF